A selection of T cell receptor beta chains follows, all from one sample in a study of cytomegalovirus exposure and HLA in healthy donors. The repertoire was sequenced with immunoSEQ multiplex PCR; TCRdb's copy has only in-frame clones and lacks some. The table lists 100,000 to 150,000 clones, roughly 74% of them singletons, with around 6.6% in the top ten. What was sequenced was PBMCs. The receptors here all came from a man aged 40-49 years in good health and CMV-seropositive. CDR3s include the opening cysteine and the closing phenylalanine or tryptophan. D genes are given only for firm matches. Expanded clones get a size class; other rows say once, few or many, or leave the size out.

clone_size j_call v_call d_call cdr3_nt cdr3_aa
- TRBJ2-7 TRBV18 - TGTGCCAGCTCACCTCGGGGGGCCGGCTACGAGCAGTACTTC CASSPRGAGYEQYF
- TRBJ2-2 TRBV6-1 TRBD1 TGTGCCATGACAGGGGCGAGGACCGGGGAGCTGTTTTTT CAMTGARTGELFF
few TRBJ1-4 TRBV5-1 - TGCGCCAGCAGCTCGGGGACACTCCTTACAACTAATGAAAAACTGTTTTTT CASSSGTLLTTNEKLFF
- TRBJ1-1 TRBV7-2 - TGTGCCAGCAGCTTTTATAAGAACACTGAAGCTTTCTTT CASSFYKNTEAFF
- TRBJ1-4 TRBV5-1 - TGCGCCAGCAGCTTGGGTAGCGGCTTGTCCCCCAGTAATGAAAAACTGTTTTTT CASSLGSGLSPSNEKLFF
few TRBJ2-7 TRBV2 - TGTGCCAGCCTATTCGGTTACGAGCAGTACTTC CASLFGYEQYF
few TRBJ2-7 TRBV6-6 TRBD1 TGTGCCAGCAGGACCCCGGGACAGTGGAACGAGCAGTACTTC CASRTPGQWNEQYF
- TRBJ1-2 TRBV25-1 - TGTGCCAGCACCTGGGGCAGGGGTGGCTACACCTTC CASTWGRGGYTF
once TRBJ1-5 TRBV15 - TGTGCCACCAGCCGGGGGAACAGCAATCAGCCCCAGCATTTT CATSRGNSNQPQHF
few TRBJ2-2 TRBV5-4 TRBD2 TGTGCCAGCAGCTTGGGGACTAGCGGGGGGATGAACACCGGGGAGCTGTTTTTT CASSLGTSGGMNTGELFF
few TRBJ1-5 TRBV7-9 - TGTGCCAGCAGCTTAGATGTCAGGGGATTTAATCAGCCCCAGCATTTT CASSLDVRGFNQPQHF
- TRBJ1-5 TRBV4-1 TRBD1 TGCGCCAGCAGCCAAGTTATCGGGGACAGGACTACTCTCAATCAGCCCCAGCATTTT CASSQVIGDRTTLNQPQHF
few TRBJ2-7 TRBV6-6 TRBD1 TGTGCCAGCAGCATAGAGGGACAGGGAGTCTTCTTC CASSIEGQGVFF
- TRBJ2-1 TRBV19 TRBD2 TGTGCCAGTAGACTAGCGGGATCCTCATACAATGAGCAGTTCTTC CASRLAGSSYNEQFF
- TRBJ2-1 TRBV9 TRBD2 TGTGCCAGCAGCGTCCGACTAGCGGGGGGGGAAGCATACAATGAGCAGTTCTTC CASSVRLAGGEAYNEQFF
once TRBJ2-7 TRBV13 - TGTGCCAGCAGCCACTCCGGGATCTTCTCCTACGAGCAGTACTTC CASSHSGIFSYEQYF
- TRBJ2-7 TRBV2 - TGTGCCAGCAAACAGGGCCACAGCTCCTACGAGCAGTACTTC CASKQGHSSYEQYF
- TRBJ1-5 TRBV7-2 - TGTGCCAGCAGCCTCCTCAGGGAACCTTGGCGGCCCCAGCATTTT CASSLLREPWRPQHF
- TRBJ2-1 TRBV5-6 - TGTGCCAGCAGCTGGAGCGGCAACCGGGGGTACAATGAGCAGTTCTTC CASSWSGNRGYNEQFF
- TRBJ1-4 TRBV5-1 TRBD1 TGCGCCAGCAGCCCCGACAGGGGAGGAGAAAAACTGTTTTTT CASSPDRGGEKLFF